The clone carrying this T cell receptor (beta chain) was recorded once. The target antigen is unknown. The V gene lost 0 bases and the J gene lost 5 bases, with 8 bases spanning the gap. There are 14 residues in the CDR3. The germline V gene encodes CDR1 SGHRS and CDR2 YFSETQ. Profiling relied on immunoSEQ multiplex PCR, and the TCRdb table lists in-frame clones only, not all of them. The sample lists tens of thousands of clones, about four fifths occurring once. ViraFEST expansion of antigen-specific CD4+ T cells with viral peptide pools preceded sequencing. Following a roughly 11-day culture, CD4+ T cells were purified. Absence of prior SARS-CoV-2 infection characterized the vaccine recipients, who showed negative nucleocapsid antibodies. These data come from a study of vaccination effects on CD4 cells after COVID-19.

The rearrangement joins TRBV5-1 to TRBJ1-4; D call uncertain. The TCR sequence derives from a human donor who received a COVID-19 vaccine. This specimen was CD4+ T cells from PBMCs cultured with HCoV-NL63 spike peptides, taken before COVID-19 vaccination. The CDR3 nucleotides are TGCGCCAGCAGCTTGGACCGGAGGAATGAAAAACTGTTTTTT. Protein: CASSLDRRNEKLFF.